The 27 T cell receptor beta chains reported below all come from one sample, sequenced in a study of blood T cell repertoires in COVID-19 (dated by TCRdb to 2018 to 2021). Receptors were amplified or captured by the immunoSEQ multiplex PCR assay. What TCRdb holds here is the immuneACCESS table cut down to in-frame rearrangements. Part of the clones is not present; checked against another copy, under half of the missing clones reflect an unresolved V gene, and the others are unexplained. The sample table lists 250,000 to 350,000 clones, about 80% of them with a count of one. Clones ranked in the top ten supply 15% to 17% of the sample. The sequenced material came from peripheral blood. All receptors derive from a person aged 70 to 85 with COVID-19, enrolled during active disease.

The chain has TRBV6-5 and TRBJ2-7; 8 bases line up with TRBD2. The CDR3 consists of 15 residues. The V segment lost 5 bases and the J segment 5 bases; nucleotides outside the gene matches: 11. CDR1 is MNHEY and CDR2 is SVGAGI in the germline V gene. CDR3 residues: CASSTGGAVWDEQYF. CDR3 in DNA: TGTGCCAGCAGTACCGGGGGGGCCGTTTGGGACGAGCAGTACTTC.

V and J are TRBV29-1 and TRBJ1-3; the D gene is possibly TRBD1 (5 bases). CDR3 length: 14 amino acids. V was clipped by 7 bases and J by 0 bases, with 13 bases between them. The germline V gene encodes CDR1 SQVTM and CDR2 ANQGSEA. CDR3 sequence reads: CSAGHGGSGNTIYF. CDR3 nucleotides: TGCAGCGCTGGCCACGGGGGCTCTGGAAACACCATATATTTT.

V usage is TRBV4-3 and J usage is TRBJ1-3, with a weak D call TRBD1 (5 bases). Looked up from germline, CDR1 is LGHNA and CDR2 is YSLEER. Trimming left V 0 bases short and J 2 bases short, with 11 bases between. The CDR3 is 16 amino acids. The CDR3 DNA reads TGCGCCAGCAGCCAAGATGTGGCAGGGCCTGGAAACACCATATATTTT. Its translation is CASSQDVAGPGNTIYF.

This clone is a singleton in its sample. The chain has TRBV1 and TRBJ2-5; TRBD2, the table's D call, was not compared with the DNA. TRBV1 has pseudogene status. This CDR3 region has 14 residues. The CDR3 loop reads CTGGTSGGGWTQYF. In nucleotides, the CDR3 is TGCACAGGCGGGACTAGCGGGGGGGGATGGACCCAGTACTTC.

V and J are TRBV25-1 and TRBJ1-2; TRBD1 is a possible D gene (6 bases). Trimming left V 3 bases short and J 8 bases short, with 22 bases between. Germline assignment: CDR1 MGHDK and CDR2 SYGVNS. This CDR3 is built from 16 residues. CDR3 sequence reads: CASSETLGGFGEGYTF. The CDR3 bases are TGTGCCAGCAGTGAGACCTTAGGGGGTTTCGGAGAAGGCTACACCTTC.

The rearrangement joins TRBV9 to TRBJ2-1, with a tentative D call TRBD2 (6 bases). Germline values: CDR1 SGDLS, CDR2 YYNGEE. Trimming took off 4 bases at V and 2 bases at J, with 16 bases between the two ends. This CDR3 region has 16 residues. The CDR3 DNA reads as TGTGCCAGCAGCCACAGTGTGGCGGGGCCCTACAATGAGCAGTTCTTC. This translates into CASSHSVAGPYNEQFF.

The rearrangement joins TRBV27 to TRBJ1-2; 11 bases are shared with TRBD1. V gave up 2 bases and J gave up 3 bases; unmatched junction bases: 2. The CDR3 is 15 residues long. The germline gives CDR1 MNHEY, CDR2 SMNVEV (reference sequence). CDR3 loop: CASSLGTGGYYGYTF. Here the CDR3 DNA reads TGTGCCAGCAGTTTAGGGACAGGGGGTTACTATGGCTACACCTTC.

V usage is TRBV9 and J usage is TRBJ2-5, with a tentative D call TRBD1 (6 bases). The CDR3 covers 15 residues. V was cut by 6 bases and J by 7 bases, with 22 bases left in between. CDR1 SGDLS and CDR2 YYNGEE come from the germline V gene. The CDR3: CASTQGPTAVATQYF. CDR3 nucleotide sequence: TGTGCCAGCACCCAGGGGCCGACCGCTGTTGCGACCCAGTACTTC.

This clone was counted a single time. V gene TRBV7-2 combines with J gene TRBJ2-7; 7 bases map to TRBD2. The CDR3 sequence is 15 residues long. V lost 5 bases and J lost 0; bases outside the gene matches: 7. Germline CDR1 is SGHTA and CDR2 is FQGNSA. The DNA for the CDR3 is TGTGCCAGCAGCCTCACTAGCGATTACTCCTACGAGCAGTACTTC. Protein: CASSLTSDYSYEQYF.

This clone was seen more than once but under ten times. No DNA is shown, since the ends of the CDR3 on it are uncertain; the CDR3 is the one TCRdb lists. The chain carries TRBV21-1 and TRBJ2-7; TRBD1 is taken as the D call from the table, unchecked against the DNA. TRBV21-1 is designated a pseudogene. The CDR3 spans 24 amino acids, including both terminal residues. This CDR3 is CASSNRPNGQLVYFWGRGSYEQYF.

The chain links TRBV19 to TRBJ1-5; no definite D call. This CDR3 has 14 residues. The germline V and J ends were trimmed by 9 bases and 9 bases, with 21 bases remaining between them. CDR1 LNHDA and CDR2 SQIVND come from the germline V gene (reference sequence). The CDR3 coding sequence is TGTGCCAGCCAGCAGGAAGGCACCCGGGGGCCCCAGCATTTT. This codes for CASQQEGTRGPQHF.

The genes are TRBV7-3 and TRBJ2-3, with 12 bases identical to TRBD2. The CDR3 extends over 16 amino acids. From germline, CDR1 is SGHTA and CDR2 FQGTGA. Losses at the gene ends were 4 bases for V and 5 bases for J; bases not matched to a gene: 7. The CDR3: CASSSTLAGGRDTQYF. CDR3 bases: TGTGCCAGCAGCTCCACACTAGCGGGGGGCAGAGATACGCAGTATTTT.

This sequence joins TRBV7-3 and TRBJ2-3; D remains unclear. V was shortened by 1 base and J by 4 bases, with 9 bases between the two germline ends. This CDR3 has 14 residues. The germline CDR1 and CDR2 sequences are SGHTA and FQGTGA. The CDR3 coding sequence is TGTGCCAGCAGCTTAAGGCGAGAGGCAGATACGCAGTATTTT. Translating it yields CASSLRREADTQYF.

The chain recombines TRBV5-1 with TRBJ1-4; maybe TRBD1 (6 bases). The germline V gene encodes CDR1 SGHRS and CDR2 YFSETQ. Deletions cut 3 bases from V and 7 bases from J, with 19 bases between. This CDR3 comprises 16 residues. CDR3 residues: CASSSPTDRRPEKLFF. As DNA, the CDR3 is TGCGCCAGCAGCTCGCCGACGGACAGACGACCTGAAAAACTGTTTTTT.

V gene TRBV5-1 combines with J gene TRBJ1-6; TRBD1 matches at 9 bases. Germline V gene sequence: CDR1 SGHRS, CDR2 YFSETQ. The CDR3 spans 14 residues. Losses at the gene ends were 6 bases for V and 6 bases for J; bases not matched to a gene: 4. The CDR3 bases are TGCGCCAGCAACCCGGGACAGGGTAATTCACCCCTCCACTTT. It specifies CASNPGQGNSPLHF.

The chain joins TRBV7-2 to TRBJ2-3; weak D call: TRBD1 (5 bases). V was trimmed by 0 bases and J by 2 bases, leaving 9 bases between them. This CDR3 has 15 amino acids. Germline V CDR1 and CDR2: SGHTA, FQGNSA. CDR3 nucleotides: TGTGCCAGCAGCTTAGCGGGGCTAGTCACAGATACGCAGTATTTT. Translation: CASSLAGLVTDTQYF. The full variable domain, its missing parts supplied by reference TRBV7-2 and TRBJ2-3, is GAGVSQSPSNKVTEKGKDVELRCDPISGHTALYWYRQSLGQGLEFLIYFQGNSAPDKSGLPSDRFSAERTGGSVSTLTIQRTQQEDSAVYLCASSLAGLVTDTQYFGPGTRLTVL.

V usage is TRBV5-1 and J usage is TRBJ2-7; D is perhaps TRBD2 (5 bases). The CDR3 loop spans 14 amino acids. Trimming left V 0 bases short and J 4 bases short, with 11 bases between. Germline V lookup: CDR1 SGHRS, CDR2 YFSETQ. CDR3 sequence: CASSLETRDYEQYF. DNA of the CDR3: TGCGCCAGCAGCTTGGAGACGAGGGATTACGAGCAGTACTTC.

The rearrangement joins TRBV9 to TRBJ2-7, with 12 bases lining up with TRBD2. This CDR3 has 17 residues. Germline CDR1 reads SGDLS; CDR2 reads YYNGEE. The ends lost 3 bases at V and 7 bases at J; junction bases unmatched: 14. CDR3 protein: CASSAKDGASGRGEQYF. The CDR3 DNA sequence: TGTGCCAGCAGCGCTAAGGATGGGGCTAGCGGGAGGGGAGAGCAGTACTTC.

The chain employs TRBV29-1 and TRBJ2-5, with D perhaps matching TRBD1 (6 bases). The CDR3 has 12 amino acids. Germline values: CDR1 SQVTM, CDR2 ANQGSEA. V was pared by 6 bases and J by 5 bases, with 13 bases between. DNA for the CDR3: TGCAGCGTAGGGGGTACGGGGGAGACCCAGTACTTC. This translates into CSVGGTGETQYF.

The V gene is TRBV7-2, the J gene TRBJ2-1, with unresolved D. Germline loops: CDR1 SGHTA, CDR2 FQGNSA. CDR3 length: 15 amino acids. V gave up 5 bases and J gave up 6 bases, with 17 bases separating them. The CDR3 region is CASSPMVGGFNEQFF. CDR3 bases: TGTGCCAGCAGCCCAATGGTTGGCGGTTTCAATGAGCAGTTCTTC.

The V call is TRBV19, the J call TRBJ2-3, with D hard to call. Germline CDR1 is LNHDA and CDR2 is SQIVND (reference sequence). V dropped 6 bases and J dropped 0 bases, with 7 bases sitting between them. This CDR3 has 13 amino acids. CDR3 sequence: CASRETSTDTQYF. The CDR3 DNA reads TGTGCCAGTAGGGAGACTAGCACAGATACGCAGTATTTT. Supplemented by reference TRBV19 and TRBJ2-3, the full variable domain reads DGGITQSPKYLFRKEGQNVTLSCEQNLNHDAMYWYRQDPGQGLRLIYYSQIVNDFQKGDIAEGYSVSREKKESFPLTVTSAQKNPTAFYLCASRETSTDTQYFGPGTRLTVL.

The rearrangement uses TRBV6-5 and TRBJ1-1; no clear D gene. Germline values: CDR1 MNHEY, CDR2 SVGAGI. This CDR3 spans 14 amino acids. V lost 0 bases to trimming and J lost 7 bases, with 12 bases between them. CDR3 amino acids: CASSYSNKGGEAFF. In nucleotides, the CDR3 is TGTGCCAGCAGTTACTCTAATAAGGGAGGTGAAGCTTTCTTT.

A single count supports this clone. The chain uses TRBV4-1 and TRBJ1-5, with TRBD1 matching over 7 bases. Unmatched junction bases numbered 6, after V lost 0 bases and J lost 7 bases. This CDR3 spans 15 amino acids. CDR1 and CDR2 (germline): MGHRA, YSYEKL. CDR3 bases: TGCGCCAGCAGCCAAGAAGGGGGCTTGTCGCAGCCCCAGCATTTT. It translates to CASSQEGGLSQPQHF.

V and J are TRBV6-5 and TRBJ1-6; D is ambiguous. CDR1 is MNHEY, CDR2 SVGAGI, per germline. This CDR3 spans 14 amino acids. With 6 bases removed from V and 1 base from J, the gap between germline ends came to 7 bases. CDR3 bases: TGTGCCAGCAGGAGGGTTTCCTATAATTCACCCCTCCACTTT. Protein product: CASRRVSYNSPLHF.

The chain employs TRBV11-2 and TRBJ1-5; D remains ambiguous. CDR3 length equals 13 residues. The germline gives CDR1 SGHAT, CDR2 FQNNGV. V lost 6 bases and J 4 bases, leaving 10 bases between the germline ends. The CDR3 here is CASSRGVNQPQHF. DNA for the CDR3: TGTGCCAGCAGTCGCGGGGTTAATCAGCCCCAGCATTTT.

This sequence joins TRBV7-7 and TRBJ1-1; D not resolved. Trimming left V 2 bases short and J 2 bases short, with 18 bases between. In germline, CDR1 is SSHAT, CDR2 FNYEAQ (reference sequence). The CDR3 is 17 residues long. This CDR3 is CASSLTPLVARNTEAFF. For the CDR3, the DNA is TGTGCCAGCAGCTTAACCCCACTAGTTGCCAGAAACACTGAAGCTTTCTTT. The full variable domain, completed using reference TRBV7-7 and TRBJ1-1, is GAGVSQSPRYKVTKRGQDVTLRCDPISSHATLYWYQQALGQGPEFLTYFNYEAQPDKSGLPSDRFSAERPEGSISTLTIQRTEQRDSAMYRCASSLTPLVARNTEAFFGQGTRLTVV.

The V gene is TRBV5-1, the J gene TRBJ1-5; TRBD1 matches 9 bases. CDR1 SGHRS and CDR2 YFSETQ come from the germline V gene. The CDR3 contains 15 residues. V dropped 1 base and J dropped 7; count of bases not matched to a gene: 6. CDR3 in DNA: TGCGCCAGCAGCTTGTCGGGACAGGGTGGACAGCCCCAGCATTTT. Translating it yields CASSLSGQGGQPQHF.